This paragraph covers one T cell receptor (beta chain) sequence. This entry comes from a study of blood T cell repertoires in COVID-19. TCRdb's table, derived via immunoSEQ multiplex PCR, lists solely in-frame clones and lacks some. The sample has about 200,000 clones, roughly 85% seen once. The V gene lost 3 bases and the J gene lost 6 bases, with 11 bases spanning the gap. CDR1 and CDR2 (germline): MDHEN, SYDVKM. The CDR3 covers 13 residues. Sequencing was performed on PBMCs or T cells enriched from blood (not recorded which). The chain recombines TRBV28 with TRBJ1-1, with D unresolved. The receptor was derived from a man aged 35 to 55 who had recovered from COVID-19. The CDR3 region has the DNA TGTGCCAGCAGTTTGTCTACTTACGCTGAAGCTTTCTTT. It codes for CASSLSTYAEAFF.